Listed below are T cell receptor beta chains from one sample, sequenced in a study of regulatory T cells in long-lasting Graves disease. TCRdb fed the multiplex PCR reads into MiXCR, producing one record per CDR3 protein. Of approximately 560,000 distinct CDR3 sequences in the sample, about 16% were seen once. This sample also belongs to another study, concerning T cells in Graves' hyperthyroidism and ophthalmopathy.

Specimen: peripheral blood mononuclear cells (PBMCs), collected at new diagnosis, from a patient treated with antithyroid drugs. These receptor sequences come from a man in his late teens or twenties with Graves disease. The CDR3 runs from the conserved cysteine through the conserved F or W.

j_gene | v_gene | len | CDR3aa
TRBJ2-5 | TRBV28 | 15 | CASSGGEALRETQYF
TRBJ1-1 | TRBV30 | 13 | CACATGEGTEAFF
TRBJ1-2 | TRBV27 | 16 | CASSRQGVTANYVYTF
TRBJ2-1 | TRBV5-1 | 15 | CASSLALEGRGEQFF
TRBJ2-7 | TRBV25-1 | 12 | CASGDRGHEQYF
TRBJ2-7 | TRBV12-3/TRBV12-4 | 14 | CASSPWTGKNEQYF
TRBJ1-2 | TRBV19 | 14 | CASRTPDSNYGYTF
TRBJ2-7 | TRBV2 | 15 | CASCFLPGDRDEQYF
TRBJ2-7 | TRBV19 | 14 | CASRPEQDSYEQYF
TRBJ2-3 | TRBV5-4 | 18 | CASSLKAGTSGSTDTQYF
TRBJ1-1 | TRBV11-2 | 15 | CASTLQGSMNTEAFF
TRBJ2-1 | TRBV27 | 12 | CASSWTGTPVLF
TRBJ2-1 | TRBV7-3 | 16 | CASSSTGPSSYNEQFF
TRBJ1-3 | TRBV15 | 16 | CATSLRQQISGNTIYF
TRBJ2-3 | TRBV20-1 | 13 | CSALEGSPDTQYF
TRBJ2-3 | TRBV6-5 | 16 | CASSYGGGSPTDTQYF
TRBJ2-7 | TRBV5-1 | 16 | CASSLVTGPLKDEQYF
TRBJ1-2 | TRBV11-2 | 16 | CASSLTPDSSVDGYTF
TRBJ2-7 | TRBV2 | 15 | CASSQDRLFSYEQYF
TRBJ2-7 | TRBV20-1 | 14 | CSARTSGGYYEQYF